What follows are 9 T cell receptor beta chains derived from one specimen sequenced in a study of blood T cell repertoires in COVID-19. The protocol was immunoSEQ multiplex PCR, while the TCRdb copy is restricted to in-frame clones and leaves out a portion. The top ten hold roughly a tenth of the sample, which has about 160,000 clones, more than 65% seen once. Material for sequencing was peripheral blood. The receptors derive from an elderly woman with active or convalescent COVID-19.

This clone came up a few times. The chain joins TRBV6-1 to TRBJ2-1; D gene ambiguous. This CDR3 is 14 amino acids long. Germline-derived CDR1 and CDR2 are MNHNS and SASEGT. The V gene lost 2 bases and the J gene lost 4 bases, with 9 bases spanning the gap. The CDR3 sequence: CASSEQYEYNEQFF. For the CDR3, the DNA is TGTGCCAGCAGTGAACAATACGAGTACAATGAGCAGTTCTTC.

V gene TRBV19 combines with J gene TRBJ2-7, with 8 bases fitting TRBD2. V shed 8 bases and J 4 bases; nucleotides not matched to a gene: 13. CDR1 and CDR2 from the germline V gene are LNHDA and SQIVND (reference sequence). This CDR3 contains 15 residues. DNA of the CDR3: TGTGCCAGTTCCACCCCCCCGGGAGGGGGGTACGAGCAGTACTTC. This sequence encodes CASSTPPGGGYEQYF. Drawing the rest from reference TRBV19 and TRBJ2-7, the complete variable domain is DGGITQSPKYLFRKEGQNVTLSCEQNLNHDAMYWYRQDPGQGLRLIYYSQIVNDFQKGDIAEGYSVSREKKESFPLTVTSAQKNPTAFYLCASSTPPGGGYEQYFGPGTRLTVT.

V is TRBV5-1 and J is TRBJ2-6; 7 nucleotides align to TRBD1. There are 15 residues in the CDR3. Germline lookup yields CDR1 SGHRS and CDR2 YFSETQ. The trim removed 7 bases at V and 2 bases at J, leaving 6 bases unmatched. The CDR3 nucleotides are TGCGCCAGCGGCCACGGGACAGCTGGGGCCAACGTCCTGACTTTC. Protein: CASGHGTAGANVLTF.

This clone has only one observation. The CDR3 loop reads CASSIRRVETQYF. In nucleotides, the CDR3 is TGTGCCAGTAGTATACGCAGGGTGGAGACCCAGTACTTC. The genes are TRBV19 and TRBJ2-5; D is perhaps TRBD1 (5 bases). The V end lost 2 bases, the J end lost 5 bases, and 9 bases lay between the germline ends. The CDR3 totals 13 residues. Germline-derived CDR1 and CDR2 are LNHDA and SQIVND (reference sequence).

V gene TRBV19 combines with J gene TRBJ1-5; tentative D call: TRBD1 (5 bases). V was cut by 5 bases and J by 5 bases, with 19 bases left in between. The CDR3 extends over 16 amino acids. Germline CDR1 reads LNHDA; CDR2 reads SQIVND (reference sequence). For the CDR3, the DNA is TGTGCCAGTAGTTCCCCCGGTCTGGAGGGGTATCAGCCCCAGCATTTT. Protein: CASSSPGLEGYQPQHF.

This chain connects TRBV6-5 to TRBJ2-7; perhaps TRBD2 as D (5 bases). CDR3 size: 15 residues. V lost 5 bases to trimming and J lost 2 bases, with 16 bases between them. Germline V gives CDR1 MNHEY, CDR2 SVGAGI. The CDR3 sequence: CASSPSLGLPYEQYF. CDR3 nucleotides: TGTGCCAGCAGTCCCTCGTTAGGACTTCCCTACGAGCAGTACTTC.

This clone showed up just a few times. The genes are TRBV11-2 and TRBJ2-1; TRBD2 aligns across 7 bases. CDR3 length: 14 residues. Losses at the gene ends were 4 bases for V and 5 bases for J; bases not matched to a gene: 5. The germline V gene has CDR1 SGHAT and CDR2 FQNNGV. The CDR3 loop is CASSWTRDDNEQFF. The CDR3 coding sequence is TGTGCCAGCAGCTGGACTAGGGACGACAATGAGCAGTTCTTC.

The count of this clone is one. This chain connects TRBV28 to TRBJ1-2; the D gene is possibly TRBD1 (5 bases). V shed 2 bases and J shed 4 bases, with 8 bases lying between them. In germline, CDR1 is MDHEN, CDR2 SYDVKM. The CDR3 consists of 13 residues. The CDR3 DNA sequence: TGTGCCAGCAGTTTAGCCCAGGGCTATGGCTACACCTTC. Its protein product is CASSLAQGYGYTF.

Here the CDR3 DNA reads TGCAGTGCTAGTGGGTTGGAGGGCCGTGGCACCGGGGAGCTGTTTTTT. Amino acid sequence: CSASGLEGRGTGELFF. The rearrangement joins TRBV20-1 to TRBJ2-2; possibly TRBD2 for D (6 bases). Trimming took 3 bases from V and 4 from J, leaving 18 bases between them. Germline CDR1 is DFQATT and CDR2 is SNEGSKA (reference sequence). The CDR3 spans 16 residues.